This entry lists 13 T cell receptor beta chains sequenced from one sample in a study of blood T cells in healthy people across ages. PCR was performed a second time for about 7 to 12 cycles using a sample-barcoded 5' primer and a J-beta primer mix. TCRdb analysed the 5' RACE reads with MiXCR anew, one entry per CDR3 protein. The top ten hold approximately 7.9% of the sample, which has fewer than 1.5 million distinct CDR3 sequences, about 40% seen once. The sequenced sample consisted of blood. All receptors derive from a woman in her late teens or twenties in good health.

This clonotype was detected only a few times. The CDR3: CASSPVAVVSNQPQHF. The CDR3 nucleotides are TGTGCCAGCAGCCCGGTAGCGGTGGTAAGCAATCAGCCCCAGCATTTT. The V call is TRBV5-5, the J call TRBJ1-5; D not resolved. V gave up 4 bases and J gave up 1 base, with 15 bases separating them. In germline, CDR1 is SGHKS, CDR2 YYEKEE (reference sequence). This CDR3 has 16 residues.

This chain uses TRBV7-9 with TRBJ2-5, with 7 positions matching TRBD1. V gave up 3 bases and J gave up 2 bases; unmatched junction bases: 12. Germline-derived CDR1 and CDR2 are SEHNR and FQNEAQ (reference sequence). The CDR3 runs 17 residues. CDR3 loop: CASSFTGTANLQETQYF. The CDR3 DNA is TGTGCCAGCAGCTTTACTGGGACAGCGAATTTACAAGAGACCCAGTACTTC.

In its sample, this clonotype was seen a few times. The chain is built from TRBV6-6 and TRBJ2-7; TRBD2 is a possible D gene (6 bases). The CDR3 has 16 residues. V gave up 1 base and J gave up 0 bases, with 13 bases separating them. Germline CDR1 and CDR2: MNHNY and SVGAGI (reference sequence). This CDR3 is CASSYFVGGSSYEQYF. Written as DNA, the CDR3 is TGTGCCAGCAGTTACTTTGTGGGAGGATCCTCCTACGAGCAGTACTTC.

The rearrangement joins TRBV28 to TRBJ2-6; 16 nucleotides line up with TRBD2. The CDR3 length is 18 residues. The junction had 4 bases not matched to a gene; V was cut back by 5 bases and J by 3 bases. Germline V gene lookup returns CDR1 MDHEN and CDR2 SYDVKM. CDR3 DNA: TGTGCCAGCAGTCCGGGACTAGCGGGGGGGTATGGGGCCAACGTCCTGACTTTC. This sequence encodes CASSPGLAGGYGANVLTF.

The chain joins TRBV12-3 or TRBV12-4 to TRBJ2-5; 8 bases agree with TRBD1. The CDR3 consists of 14 residues. The J segment lost 5 bases and the V segment lost 8 bases, leaving 10 bases of the junction unmatched. Here the CDR3 reads CASSHTTGAETQYF. In nucleotides, the CDR3 is TGTGCCAGCTCCCACACGACAGGGGCGGAGACCCAGTACTTC.

This clonotype occurred a few times. This chain connects TRBV11-2 to TRBJ2-3; D call uncertain. Germline values: CDR1 SGHAT, CDR2 FQNNGV. Trimming removed 4 bases at V and 2 bases at J, with 13 bases between. The CDR3 sequence is 15 residues long. This CDR3 reads CASSSRIQTTDTQYF. CDR3 DNA: TGTGCCAGCAGCTCCCGTATTCAGACCACAGATACGCAGTATTTT.

The chain joins TRBV29-1 to TRBJ2-1; D ambiguous. The CDR3 has 13 residues. Germline values: CDR1 SQVTM, CDR2 ANQGSEA. The CDR3 loop is CNVQDSNCNEQFF. In nucleotides, the CDR3 is TGCAACGTACAAGACTCGAATTGCAATGAGCAGTTCTTC.

This clonotype was counted many times. The chain has TRBV3-1 and TRBJ2-7; 13 bases agree with TRBD2. Germline V gene data show CDR1 as LGHDT and CDR2 as YNNKEL (reference sequence). The V segment lost 2 bases and the J segment 5 bases; nucleotides outside the gene matches: 6. CDR3 length: 16 amino acids. In DNA, the CDR3 is TGTGCCAGCAGCCAACCAAGACTAGCGGGGGGTAACGAGCAGTACTTC. It is translated as CASSQPRLAGGNEQYF.

V is TRBV11-3 and J is TRBJ2-5, with D perhaps being TRBD1 or TRBD2 (5 bases each). The better agreement between TRBJ2-7 and the DNA end casts doubt on the J call. This CDR3 comprises 14 residues. Germline lookup yields CDR1 SGHNT and CDR2 YENEEA. CDR3 sequence reads: CASSLRAGSNEQYF. CDR3 nucleotide sequence: TGTGCCAGCAGCTTGCGGGCAGGGTCTAACGAGCAGTACTTC.

V is TRBV4-1 and J is TRBJ1-6; D is uncertain. Trimming left V 1 base short and J 12 bases short, with 7 bases between. This CDR3 has 12 amino acids. Per the germline V gene, CDR1 is MGHRA and CDR2 is YSYEKL. The CDR3 spells CASSQGTQPLHF. The CDR3 region has the DNA TGCGCCAGCAGCCAAGGGACTCAACCCCTCCACTTT.

The rearrangement joins TRBV29-1 to TRBJ2-7; D unclear. The V gene's germline CDR1 is SQVTM and CDR2 ANQGSEA. Deletions cut 0 bases from V and 0 bases from J, with 9 bases between. The CDR3 runs to 14 residues. DNA of the CDR3: TGCAGCGTTGAAGATCGGGTAAACTCCTACGAGCAGTACTTC. Its protein is CSVEDRVNSYEQYF.

Concerning this clonotype itself: Compared with germline, one end of the junction differs, possibly owing to a read error. CDR3 residues: CASSVAEGYTEAFF. CDR3 bases: TGTGCCAGCAGCGTAGCGGAGGGATACACTGAAGCTTTCTTT. The chain joins TRBV7-2 to TRBJ1-1, with D unclear. The germline gives CDR1 SGHTA, CDR2 FQGNSA. This CDR3 has 14 amino acids.

The J gene is TRBJ2-4, the V gene TRBV25-1, with 7 bases identical to TRBD2. Trimming cost V 3 bases and J 13 bases; bases outside gene matches: 15. CDR3 length equals 15 residues. Germline CDR1 is MGHDK and CDR2 is SYGVNS. Here the CDR3 reads CASSDGRVAGNEQYF. The CDR3 DNA reads TGTGCCAGCAGTGATGGGAGGGTGGCGGGCAATGAGCAGTACTTC.